This paragraph covers one TCR beta chain sequence. What it binds is not known. This sample was taken from a study of CD4+ T cells in melanoma. Notes on the study in general: CD8+ T cell, macrophage and B cell function reportedly correlated with neoantigen-specific CD4+ T cells. Diverse differentiation states were reported for melanoma neoantigen-specific CD4+ T cells.

Sequencing was performed with immunoSEQ multiplex PCR; in TCRdb, only in-frame clones are kept and a portion is missing. The repertoire holds 120,000 to 150,000 clones, with roughly 91% as singletons. The CDR3 has 14 amino acids. The junction had 8 bases not matched to a gene; V was cut back by 6 bases and J by 4 bases. CDR1 is WNHNN, CDR2 SYGVQD, per germline (reference sequence). The chain has TRBV10-1 and TRBJ2-5, with 7 positions matching TRBD1. This clonotype originated in a human donor with melanoma. The CDR3 DNA sequence: TGCGCCAGCAGGACAGGGTGGGTAGGAGAGACCCAGTACTTC. This gives the protein CASRTGWVGETQYF.